This TCR beta chain was recorded in a study of cytomegalovirus exposure and HLA in healthy donors. Study overall: There were several hundred genotyped donors. Of these, roughly 84% fell in the genetic ancestry cluster associated with self-reported Caucasian donors. Study results and limitations: A prior analysis recorded that most TCR beta V segments were productive about 87% or about 30% of the time. Researchers reported in a later analysis that common viral pathogens appeared linked to several top clusters. In vitro data verified a few CMV-associated chains as specific for CMV antigens.

In germline, CDR1 is KGHSH, CDR2 LQKENI. The V and J ends lost 1 base and 8 bases respectively, with 18 bases between them. CDR3 length: 15 residues. Vbeta (60) and Jbeta (13) primers were used in the PCR. Profiling relied on immunoSEQ multiplex PCR, and the TCRdb table lists in-frame clones only, not all of them. The table lists some 38,000 clones, 68% of them singletons. With respect to this clone: As yet, its antigen is unknown.

This sequence originates from a man aged 35-49 years in good health and CMV-seronegative. The V call is TRBV18, the J call TRBJ2-7, with D perhaps TRBD1 (5 bases). The sequenced sample consisted of PBMCs. CDR3 amino acids: CASSPLETPRGQQYF. The CDR3 coding sequence is TGTGCCAGCTCACCACTAGAAACTCCTAGGGGCCAGCAGTACTTC. Filled out from reference TRBV18 and TRBJ2-7, the complete variable domain reads NAGVMQNPRHLVRRRGQEARLRCSPMKGHSHVYWYRQLPEEGLKFMVYLQKENIIDESGMPKERFSAEFPKEGPSILRIQQVVRGDSAAYFCASSPLETPRGQQYFGPGTRLTVT.